The 16 T cell receptor beta chains in this list originate from one sample, sequenced in a study of cytomegalovirus exposure and HLA in healthy donors. 60 Vbeta and 13 Jbeta primers were used in PCR. Some clones are missing from TCRdb's copy, which holds only in-frame ones; the method was immunoSEQ multiplex PCR. The table has around 150,000 clones, 79% seen once. The sequenced material came from PBMCs. These receptor sequences come from a man aged 35 to 55 in good health and CMV-seronegative.

The CDR3 reads CASSENHRVPNEKLFF. DNA of the CDR3: TGTGCCAGCAGTGAAAATCACAGGGTACCTAATGAAAAACTGTTTTTT. V and J are TRBV6-1 and TRBJ1-4; D may be TRBD1 (6 bases). Trimming cost V 2 bases and J 3 bases, with 13 bases left between them. CDR1 and CDR2 from the germline V gene are MNHNS and SASEGT. The CDR3 extends over 16 amino acids.

This sequence joins TRBV5-6 and TRBJ1-1, with 7 nucleotides matching TRBD1. The CDR3 is 14 residues long. From germline, CDR1 is SGHDT and CDR2 YYEEEE. V dropped 2 bases and J dropped 6; count of bases not matched to a gene: 7. CDR3 DNA: TGTGCCAGCAGCTTTAAGGGGGCGCTCCCTGAAGCTTTCTTT. Translation gives CASSFKGALPEAFF.

The V and J genes are TRBV5-1 and TRBJ2-7, with 13 nucleotides matching TRBD2. Trimming at V came to 4 bases and at J to 3 bases, leaving 4 bases not matched to a gene. From germline, CDR1 is SGHRS and CDR2 YFSETQ. CDR3 length: 15 residues. CDR3 nucleotides: TGCGCCAGCAGCGTCAGACTAGCGGGAGGCTACGAGCAGTACTTC. Protein: CASSVRLAGGYEQYF.

This chain uses TRBV10-3 with TRBJ2-5, with 12 bases identical to TRBD2. The last part of the DNA fits TRBJ2-7 better; the J call may be wrong. Germline loops: CDR1 ENHRY, CDR2 SYGVKD. This CDR3 region has 17 residues. CDR3 sequence: CAISGGKGLAGPYEQYF. DNA for the CDR3: TGTGCCATCAGTGGGGGTAAAGGACTAGCGGGACCCTACGAGCAGTACTTC.

The chain links TRBV7-9 to TRBJ2-7; 9 bases match TRBD2. The CDR3 contains 15 residues. Germline trimming cut 5 bases from V and 1 base from J; bases unmatched to any gene: 6. Germline V CDR1 and CDR2: SEHNR, FQNEAQ (reference sequence). CDR3 sequence reads: CASSIIAGESYEQYF. The CDR3 coding sequence is TGTGCCAGCAGCATAATAGCGGGAGAATCCTACGAGCAGTACTTC.

This clone was seen more than once but under ten times. The chain carries TRBV5-1 and TRBJ1-4; TRBD1 matches at 12 bases. Germline V CDR1 and CDR2: SGHRS, YFSETQ. J was trimmed by 5 bases and V by 4 bases; bases with no gene match: 6. The CDR3 length is 16 residues. CDR3 loop: CASSLGTGGRNEKLFF. The CDR3 bases are TGCGCCAGCAGCCTGGGGACAGGGGGCCGCAATGAAAAACTGTTTTTT. Based on the CDR3 plus reference TRBV5-1 and TRBJ1-4, the full variable domain is KAGVTQTPRYLIKTRGQQVTLSCSPISGHRSVSWYQQTPGQGLQFLFEYFSETQRNKGNFPGRFSGRQFSNSRSEMNVSTLELGDSALYLCASSLGTGGRNEKLFFGSGTQLSVL.

The chain carries TRBV5-6 and TRBJ2-1; 7 nucleotides match TRBD2. The CDR3 sequence is 18 residues long. Germline V gene lookup returns CDR1 SGHDT and CDR2 YYEEEE. The V and J ends lost 0 bases and 5 bases, in that order; junction bases with no gene match: 14. CDR3 DNA: TGTGCCAGCAGCTTGGGCGAGACACGACTAGCAGTCAACAATGAGCAGTTCTTC. Protein: CASSLGETRLAVNNEQFF.

This chain uses TRBV28 with TRBJ2-7, with TRBD1 matching over 9 bases. V lost 6 bases and J lost 4; bases outside the gene matches: 10. The CDR3 spans 15 residues. Germline V gene data show CDR1 as MDHEN and CDR2 as SYDVKM. The CDR3 coding sequence is TGTGCCAGCAGCCAGGACAGGGGAGAGGGTTACGAGCAGTACTTC. It translates to CASSQDRGEGYEQYF.

This clone was picked up a small number of times. A read error may produce the germline difference seen at one junction end. The chain has TRBV7-9 and TRBJ2-7; 10 bases are shared with TRBD1. The CDR3 loop spans 16 amino acids. Looked up from germline, CDR1 is SEHNR and CDR2 is FQNEAQ (reference sequence). The CDR3 protein is CSSSLGQTGGSDEQYF. DNA for the CDR3: TGTTCCAGCAGCTTAGGACAGACAGGGGGCTCCGACGAGCAGTACTTC.

The V and J genes are TRBV5-6 and TRBJ2-1; 9 nucleotides line up with TRBD2. CDR3 length: 14 residues. Trimming removed 3 bases from V and 10 bases from J; junction bases left unmatched: 8. Germline V gene data show CDR1 as SGHDT and CDR2 as YYEEEE. For the CDR3, the DNA is TGTGCCAGCAGCTATAGCGGGAGTTCGCGGGAGCAGTTCTTC. As protein: CASSYSGSSREQFF.

The V call is TRBV29-1, the J call TRBJ2-1, with 9 positions matching TRBD2. CDR3 length: 14 residues. V lost 5 bases to trimming and J lost 5 bases; unmatched junction nucleotides: 7. Germline V gives CDR1 SQVTM, CDR2 ANQGSEA. CDR3 in amino acids: CSVSAGGINNEQFF. CDR3 nucleotide sequence: TGCAGCGTTTCTGCGGGAGGGATCAACAATGAGCAGTTCTTC.

The chain has TRBV19 and TRBJ2-7; no definite D call. In germline, CDR1 is LNHDA, CDR2 SQIVND (reference sequence). Deletions cut 3 bases from V and 1 base from J, with 16 bases between. The CDR3 is 16 amino acids. The CDR3 region is CASSISGAASSYEQYF. Here the CDR3 DNA reads TGTGCCAGTAGTATCAGTGGAGCCGCTAGTTCCTACGAGCAGTACTTC.

The chain recombines TRBV28 with TRBJ1-4; no definite D call. V was clipped by 2 bases and J by 8 bases, with 12 bases between them. The CDR3 loop spans 14 amino acids. Germline V gene sequence: CDR1 MDHEN, CDR2 SYDVKM. The CDR3 DNA reads as TGTGCCAGCAGTTTACCCTCGGGGAACGAAAAACTGTTTTTT. Its protein product is CASSLPSGNEKLFF.

This clone has a single count. The CDR3 DNA reads TGTGCCAGCAGTGAAGTAGGGCAGGGGGCTCGGAATGAAAAACTGTTTTTT. Translation: CASSEVGQGARNEKLFF. The chain has TRBV6-1 and TRBJ1-4; 8 nucleotides agree with TRBD1. The germline CDR1 and CDR2 sequences are MNHNS and SASEGT. Trimming cost V 1 base and J 5 bases; bases outside gene matches: 9. This CDR3 comprises 17 residues.

This rearrangement joins TRBV28 to TRBJ1-5; 8 bases agree with TRBD1. This CDR3 region has 14 residues. Germline V gene sequence: CDR1 MDHEN, CDR2 SYDVKM. Trimming cost V 7 bases and J 4 bases; bases outside gene matches: 6. CDR3 nucleotides: TGTGCCAGCAACCGGGACAGGCAGAATCAGCCCCAGCATTTT. Translation: CASNRDRQNQPQHF. Looking up the rest from reference TRBV28 and TRBJ1-5 gives the full variable domain: DVKVTQSSRYLVKRTGEKVFLECVQDMDHENMFWYRQDPGLGLRLIYFSYDVKMKEKGDIPEGYSVSREKKERFSLILESASTNQTSMYLCASNRDRQNQPQHFGDGTRLSIL.

The chain couples TRBV4-2 to TRBJ1-4; D perhaps matches TRBD1 (6 bases). The length of the CDR3 is 15 residues. Germline V gives CDR1 LGHNA, CDR2 YNFKEQ. V dropped 0 bases and J dropped 8 bases, with 13 bases sitting between them. CDR3 sequence reads: CASSQDEGGWEKLFF. The DNA for the CDR3 is TGTGCCAGCAGCCAAGATGAGGGGGGGTGGGAAAAACTGTTTTTT.